This T cell receptor beta chain is drawn from a study of shared clonotypes between healthy human individuals. General study points: Represented diversity, genetic and exposure-history alike, was limited by few donors.

At a deep level, the assay was run. Clones were sequenced by immunoSEQ multiplex PCR, and TCRdb holds only the in-frame ones, with some missing. The table shows around 1.1 million clones, with 77% occurring only once. CDR1 is MNHNS, CDR2 SASEGT, per germline. Germline trimming cut 10 bases from V and 6 bases from J; bases unmatched to any gene: 9. This CDR3 region has 12 residues. All donors qualified as healthy HIV-negative adults and had experienced no recent acute infections or vaccinations. The investigators split CD4+ cells into a CD45RA+ naive subset and a CD45RA-negative memory subset. This clone showed up just a few times. The antigen remains unidentified.

This clonotype originated in a young man in good health. Some clones in this sample may be carry-over from other donors' samples. The genes are TRBV6-1 and TRBJ2-7; 7 nucleotides line up with TRBD2. Sequenced material: memory CD4+ T cells from PBMCs. Subset meaning: CD45RA-negative fraction. For the CDR3, the DNA is TGTGCCATCCTGGCGGGGGTCGGCGAGCAGTACTTC. This encodes CAILAGVGEQYF.